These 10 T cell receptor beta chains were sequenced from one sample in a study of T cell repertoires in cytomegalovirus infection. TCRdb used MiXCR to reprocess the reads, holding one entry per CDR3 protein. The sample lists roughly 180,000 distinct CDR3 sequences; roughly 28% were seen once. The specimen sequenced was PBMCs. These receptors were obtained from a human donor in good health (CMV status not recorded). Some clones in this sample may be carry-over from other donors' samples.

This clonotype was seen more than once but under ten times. The CDR3 loop is CASSAGGSNYGYTF. CDR3 bases: TGTGCCAGCAGTGCAGGGGGGTCTAACTATGGCTACACCTTC. This sequence joins TRBV6-1 and TRBJ1-2; TRBD1 matches at 7 bases. J gave up 0 bases and V 4 bases, and 2 bases lay outside the gene matches. Germline values: CDR1 MNHNS, CDR2 SASEGT. CDR3 length equals 14 residues.

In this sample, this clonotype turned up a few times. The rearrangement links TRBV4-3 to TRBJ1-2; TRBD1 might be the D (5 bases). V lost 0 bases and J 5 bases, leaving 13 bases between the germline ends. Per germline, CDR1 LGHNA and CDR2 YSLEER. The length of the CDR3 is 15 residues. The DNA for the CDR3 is TGCGCCAGCAGCCAAGATGCGGGGCTGGGGTATGGCTACACCTTC. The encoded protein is CASSQDAGLGYGYTF.

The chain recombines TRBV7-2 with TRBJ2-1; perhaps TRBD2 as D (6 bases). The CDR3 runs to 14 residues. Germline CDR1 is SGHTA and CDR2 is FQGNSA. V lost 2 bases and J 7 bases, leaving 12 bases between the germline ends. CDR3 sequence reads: CASSLSSGRNEQFF. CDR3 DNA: TGTGCCAGCAGCTTATCATCAGGGAGGAATGAGCAGTTCTTC.

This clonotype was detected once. For the CDR3, the DNA is TGTGCCAGCAGTGCGGAACAGGGCCGCGACATTCAGTACTTC. Translation gives CASSAEQGRDIQYF. V gene TRBV2 combines with J gene TRBJ2-4; TRBD1 is a possible D gene (6 bases). Trimming shortened V by 4 bases and J by 8 bases, and 15 bases separated the two germline ends. Germline V lookup: CDR1 SNHLY, CDR2 FYNNEI. This CDR3 is built from 14 residues.

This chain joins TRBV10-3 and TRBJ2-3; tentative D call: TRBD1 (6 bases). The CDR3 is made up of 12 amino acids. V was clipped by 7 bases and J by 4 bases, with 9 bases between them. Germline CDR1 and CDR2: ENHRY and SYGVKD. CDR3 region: CAINRESDTQYF. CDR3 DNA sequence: TGTGCCATCAACAGGGAATCAGATACGCAGTATTTT.

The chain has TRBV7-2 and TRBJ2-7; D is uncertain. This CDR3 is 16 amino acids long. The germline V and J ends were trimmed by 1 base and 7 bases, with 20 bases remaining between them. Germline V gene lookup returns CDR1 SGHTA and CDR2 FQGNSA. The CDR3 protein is CASSLGAGWIVPEQYF. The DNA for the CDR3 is TGTGCCAGCAGCTTAGGGGCAGGATGGATTGTACCAGAGCAGTACTTC.

CDR3 protein: CASSLGRLSSYEQYF. In DNA, the CDR3 is TGTGCCAGCAGCTTAGGCAGGTTAAGCTCCTACGAGCAGTACTTC. This sequence joins TRBV7-6 and TRBJ2-7; D gene uncertain. V lost 1 base, J lost 0 bases, and 10 bases lay in between. The CDR3 spans 15 residues. CDR1 and CDR2 (germline): SGHVS, FNYEAQ.

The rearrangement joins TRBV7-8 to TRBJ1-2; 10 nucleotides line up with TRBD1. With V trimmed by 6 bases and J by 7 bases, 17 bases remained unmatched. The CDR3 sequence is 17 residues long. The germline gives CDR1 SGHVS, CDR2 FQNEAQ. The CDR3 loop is CASSPKTGGAIMGGYTF. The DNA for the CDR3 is TGTGCCAGCAGTCCTAAGACAGGGGGCGCGATTATGGGTGGCTACACCTTC.

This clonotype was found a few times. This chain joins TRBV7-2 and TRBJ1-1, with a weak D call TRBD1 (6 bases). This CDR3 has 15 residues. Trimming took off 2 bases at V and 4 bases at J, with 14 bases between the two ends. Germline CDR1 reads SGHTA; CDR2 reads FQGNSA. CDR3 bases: TGTGCCAGCAGCTTAAAGAGGGGGGGGGTCACTGAAGCTTTCTTT. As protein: CASSLKRGGVTEAFF.

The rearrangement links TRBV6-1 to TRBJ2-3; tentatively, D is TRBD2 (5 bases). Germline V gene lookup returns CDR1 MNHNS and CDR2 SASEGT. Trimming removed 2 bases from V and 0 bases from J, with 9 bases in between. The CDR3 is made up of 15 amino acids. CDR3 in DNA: TGTGCCAGCAGTGAATCGGGGTCTAGCACAGATACGCAGTATTTT. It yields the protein CASSESGSSTDTQYF.